This T cell receptor beta chain was sequenced in a study of cytomegalovirus exposure and HLA in healthy donors. The CDR3 extends over 16 amino acids. V lost 2 bases to trimming and J lost 1 base; unmatched junction nucleotides: 6. Germline V gene data show CDR1 as MDHEN and CDR2 as SYDVKM. PCR was performed using 60 Vbeta and 13 Jbeta primers. Libraries were prepared by immunoSEQ multiplex PCR; TCRdb keeps only in-frame clonotypes and omits some of them. The profile covers about 98,000 clones, with about three quarters appearing a single time and roughly 1.5% taken by the ten largest. The rearrangement uses TRBV28 and TRBJ2-5, with 8 bases aligning to TRBD1. The sequenced sample was PBMCs. This clonotype was sampled from a middle-aged man in good health and CMV-seronegative. DNA of the CDR3: TGTGCCAGCAGTTTACGGACAGGGAAGAGCCAAGAGACCCAGTACTTC. Protein product: CASSLRTGKSQETQYF. Full variable domain (outside the CDR3, taken from reference TRBV28 and TRBJ2-5): DVKVTQSSRYLVKRTGEKVFLECVQDMDHENMFWYRQDPGLGLRLIYFSYDVKMKEKGDIPEGYSVSREKKERFSLILESASTNQTSMYLCASSLRTGKSQETQYFGPGTRLLVL.